This TCR beta chain appears in the sequencing data of a study of shared clonotypes between healthy human individuals. Across the whole study: Each donor's CD8 memory used one plate, CD8 naive two, each CD4 subset three.

Generated by immunoSEQ multiplex PCR, the TCRdb table keeps only in-frame clones and is missing some. Among 600,000 or so clones, approximately 95% were seen once, and the ten largest hold over 0.1%. Naive CD8 cells lacked CD45RO and underwent positive selection for CCR7, leaving out terminally differentiated effector memory CD45RA+ cells. Every contributor of samples was a Caucasian grown-up residing in Nashville, Tennessee. The length of the CDR3 is 14 residues. Germline V lookup: CDR1 SGHRS, CDR2 YFSETQ. With 2 bases removed from V and 0 bases from J, the gap between germline ends came to 9 bases.

The sample was naive CD8+ T cells sorted from blood. The clonotype was recovered from a woman in her thirties in good health. This rearrangement joins TRBV5-1 to TRBJ2-7; possibly TRBD1 for D (6 bases). In DNA, the CDR3 is TGCGCCAGCAGCTTCGGGACATACTCCTACGAGCAGTACTTC. This codes for CASSFGTYSYEQYF.